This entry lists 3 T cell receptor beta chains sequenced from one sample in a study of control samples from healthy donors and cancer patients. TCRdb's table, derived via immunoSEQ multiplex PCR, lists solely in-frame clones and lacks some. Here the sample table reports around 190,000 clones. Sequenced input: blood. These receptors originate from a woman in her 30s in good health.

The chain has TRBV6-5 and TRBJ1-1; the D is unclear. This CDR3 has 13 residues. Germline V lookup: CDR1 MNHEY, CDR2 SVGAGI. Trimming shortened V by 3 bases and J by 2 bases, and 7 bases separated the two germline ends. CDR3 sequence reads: CASSYKGNTEAFF. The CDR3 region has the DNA TGTGCCAGCAGTTATAAGGGAAACACTGAAGCTTTCTTT.

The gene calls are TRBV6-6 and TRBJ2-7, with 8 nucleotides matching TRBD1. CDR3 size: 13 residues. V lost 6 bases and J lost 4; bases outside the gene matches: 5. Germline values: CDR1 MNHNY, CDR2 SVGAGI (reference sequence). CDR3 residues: CASSSRQGYEQYF. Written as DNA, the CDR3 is TGTGCCAGCAGCTCCCGACAGGGGTACGAGCAGTACTTC.

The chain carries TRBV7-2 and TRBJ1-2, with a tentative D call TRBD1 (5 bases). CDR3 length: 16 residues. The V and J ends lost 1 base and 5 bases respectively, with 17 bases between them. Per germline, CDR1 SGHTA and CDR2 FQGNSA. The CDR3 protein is CASSLEGGAPGYGYTF. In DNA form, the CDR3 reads TGTGCCAGCAGCTTAGAAGGTGGGGCGCCGGGTTATGGCTACACCTTC.